This TCR beta chain was sequenced in a study of identical twins. After template switching added a universal primer site, the resulting cDNA carried unique molecular identifiers. TCRdb re-called the 5' RACE reads through MiXCR, storing one row per CDR3 protein. The table has 650,000 to 750,000 distinct CDR3 sequences, 21% seen once; the top ten hold approximately 4.3%. Per the germline V gene, CDR1 is SQVTM and CDR2 is ANQGSEA. V shed 5 bases and J shed 3 bases, with 8 bases lying between them. This CDR3 region has 11 residues. This sample also appeared in a second study, on T cells expressing NK-cell markers. That work contributes: TCR beta repertoires came from sorted CD3+CD56+NKG2C+, CD3+CD56+NKG2C- and CD3+CD56-NKG2C+ T cells. Expanded NKG2C+ T cell clones were not confirmed as HCMV-specific.

The specimen sequenced was PBMCs. The clonotype comes from a woman aged 18-30 years in good health. This rearrangement joins TRBV29-1 to TRBJ2-7; D possibly corresponds to TRBD1 (5 bases). This CDR3 is CSVHDSYEQYF. The CDR3 DNA sequence: TGCAGCGTTCATGACAGCTACGAGCAGTACTTC.